A single sample gave rise to the 30 T cell receptor beta chains below, sequenced in a study of T cell changes during pregnancy in multiple sclerosis. Some clones are missing from TCRdb's copy, which holds only in-frame ones; the method was immunoSEQ multiplex PCR. The table shows 35,000 to 45,000 clones, with roughly nine tenths occurring only once. This specimen consisted of CD4+ T cells from peripheral blood mononuclear cells, obtained before pregnancy. The origin of the receptors is a female donor with multiple sclerosis, enrolled in a pregnancy study.

V usage is TRBV15 and J usage is TRBJ2-5; 7 bases fit TRBD2. The CDR3 is made up of 14 amino acids. J lost 5 bases, V lost 3 bases, and 6 bases had no gene match. Germline V gives CDR1 LNHNV, CDR2 YYDKDF (reference sequence). CDR3 amino acids: CATSRSRGGETQYF. The CDR3 DNA is TGTGCCACCAGCAGGTCCCGCGGGGGTGAGACCCAGTACTTC.

This clone was recorded a few times. The rearrangement joins TRBV29-1 to TRBJ1-1; D is perhaps TRBD1 (5 bases). V lost 8 bases, J lost 5 bases, and 12 bases lay in between. CDR1 and CDR2 (germline): SQVTM, ANQGSEA. The CDR3 extends over 11 amino acids. CDR3 nucleotides: TGCAGCACGTCAGGGTTTACTGAAGCTTTCTTT. Encoded protein: CSTSGFTEAFF.

This sequence joins TRBV19 and TRBJ2-5; 10 nucleotides agree with TRBD2. The CDR3 runs 17 residues. Germline trimming cut 2 bases from V and 4 bases from J; bases unmatched to any gene: 10. Germline V lookup: CDR1 LNHDA, CDR2 SQIVND (reference sequence). This CDR3 is CASSIILAGSGGETQYF. The CDR3 DNA follows: TGTGCCAGTAGTATAATACTAGCGGGGTCGGGCGGAGAGACCCAGTACTTC.

This clone was detected only once. This chain joins TRBV25-1 and TRBJ1-6, with 7 bases aligning to TRBD1. J was trimmed by 7 bases and V by 5 bases; bases with no gene match: 5. The CDR3 has 14 residues. Germline V CDR1 and CDR2: MGHDK, SYGVNS. CDR3 sequence reads: CASSQGTVNSPLHF. The CDR3, as DNA: TGTGCCAGCAGTCAGGGGACAGTAAATTCACCCCTCCACTTT.

The CDR3 DNA follows: TGTGCCAGCAGACCTTCGGGGGGACAGGGAGGCTACACCTTC. It yields the protein CASRPSGGQGGYTF. The rearrangement uses TRBV27 and TRBJ1-2, with 9 bases that match TRBD1. CDR1 is MNHEY, CDR2 SMNVEV, per germline (reference sequence). Trimming cost V 6 bases and J 8 bases; bases outside gene matches: 10. The CDR3 length is 14 residues.

The chain is built from TRBV2 and TRBJ1-4; D unclear. Deletions cut 0 bases from V and 8 bases from J, with 7 bases between. The CDR3 consists of 13 residues. Germline V gene sequence: CDR1 SNHLY, CDR2 FYNNEI. The CDR3 sequence is CASSEAPGEKLFF. CDR3 nucleotides: TGTGCCAGCAGTGAAGCGCCAGGAGAAAAACTGTTTTTT.

V gene TRBV7-2 combines with J gene TRBJ1-1; D uncertain. Germline CDR1 reads SGHTA; CDR2 reads FQGNSA. The CDR3 length is 13 residues. V was cut by 1 base and J by 1 base, with 4 bases left in between. CDR3 sequence reads: CASSLEQNTEAFF. The CDR3 DNA sequence: TGTGCCAGCAGCTTAGAGCAGAACACTGAAGCTTTCTTT.

This clone has more than one count but fewer than ten. The rearrangement uses TRBV6-6 and TRBJ2-3; D unclear. With 6 bases removed from V and 2 bases from J, the gap between germline ends came to 15 bases. Germline V gives CDR1 MNHNY, CDR2 SVGAGI (reference sequence). The length of the CDR3 is 15 residues. The CDR3 DNA sequence: TGTGCCAGCAGACCTCTAGGCACTAACACAGATACGCAGTATTTT. The encoded protein is CASRPLGTNTDTQYF.

The V call is TRBV7-3, the J call TRBJ2-7, with a tentative D call TRBD2 (6 bases). The V gene's germline CDR1 is SGHTA and CDR2 FQGTGA. The germline V and J ends were trimmed by 0 bases and 4 bases, with 13 bases remaining between them. This CDR3 contains 15 residues. The CDR3 protein is CASSLTAGLLYEQYF. The CDR3 region has the DNA TGTGCCAGCAGCTTAACGGCGGGGTTGTTGTACGAGCAGTACTTC.

This clone was seen a few times. V gene TRBV18 combines with J gene TRBJ1-1; no reliable D call. The V and J ends lost 5 bases and 0 bases respectively, with 7 bases between them. The germline CDR1 and CDR2 sequences are KGHSH and LQKENI. The CDR3 sequence is 13 residues long. Written as DNA, the CDR3 is TGTGCCAGCTCAATACATTTGAACACTGAAGCTTTCTTT. Its protein product is CASSIHLNTEAFF.

The chain has TRBV30 and TRBJ1-2; a weak D match, TRBD1 (5 bases). The V gene lost 0 bases and the J gene lost 5 bases, with 16 bases spanning the gap. This CDR3 is 15 amino acids long. Per germline, CDR1 GTSNPN and CDR2 SVGIG (reference sequence). In DNA form, the CDR3 reads TGTGCCTGGAGTGTACCCTCTCAGGGCGTTTATGGCTACACCTTC. Amino acid sequence: CAWSVPSQGVYGYTF.

The V and J genes are TRBV27 and TRBJ2-2, with 7 nucleotides matching TRBD1. CDR1 and CDR2 (germline): MNHEY, SMNVEV (reference sequence). The junction had 5 bases not matched to a gene; V was cut back by 3 bases and J by 4 bases. The CDR3 is 15 amino acids. The CDR3 bases are TGTGCCAGCAGTTTTACAGGGGTGATCACCGGGGAGCTGTTTTTT. It yields the protein CASSFTGVITGELFF.

V is TRBV5-1 and J is TRBJ2-3, with TRBD2 identical over 7 bases. The germline V gene has CDR1 SGHRS and CDR2 YFSETQ. The ends lost 4 bases at V and 5 bases at J; junction bases unmatched: 13. The CDR3 extends over 16 amino acids. The DNA of the CDR3 is TGCGCCAGCAGCATCTCGTTGGGGGGGTCAGGAGATACGCAGTATTTT. It specifies CASSISLGGSGDTQYF.

The rearrangement joins TRBV7-8 to TRBJ2-5, with D uncertain. Trimming took 5 bases from V and 5 from J, leaving 6 bases between them. CDR3 size: 11 residues. CDR1 and CDR2 from the germline V gene are SGHVS and FQNEAQ. CDR3 in amino acids: CASSRFETQYF. The CDR3 region has the DNA TGTGCCAGCAGCCGTTTTGAGACCCAGTACTTC.

V usage is TRBV18 and J usage is TRBJ1-5, with 10 bases identical to TRBD1. From germline, CDR1 is KGHSH and CDR2 LQKENI. V was pared by 6 bases and J by 2 bases, with 4 bases of the junction left unmatched. The CDR3 is 15 amino acids. The CDR3 protein is CASSPGTGGNQPQHF. The CDR3 DNA sequence: TGTGCCAGCTCGCCGGGGACAGGGGGCAATCAGCCCCAGCATTTT.

This chain connects TRBV6-1 to TRBJ1-2; 8 bases map to TRBD1. This CDR3 comprises 14 residues. CDR1 MNHNS and CDR2 SASEGT come from the germline V gene. Trimming cost V 5 bases and J 4 bases; bases outside gene matches: 6. The CDR3 DNA sequence: TGTGCCAGCAGTTTCGACAGGGGTGCCTATGGCTACACCTTC. Amino acids: CASSFDRGAYGYTF.

The chain couples TRBV11-3 to TRBJ2-2; TRBD1 matches at 7 bases. V lost 1 base and J lost 5; bases outside the gene matches: 4. Per germline, CDR1 SGHNT and CDR2 YENEEA. This CDR3 contains 15 residues. Written as DNA, the CDR3 is TGTGCCAGCAGCTTAGCACAGGGGCTAACCGGGGAGCTGTTTTTT. Amino acids: CASSLAQGLTGELFF.

The chain is built from TRBV6-4 and TRBJ1-2; D not certain. Germline V lookup: CDR1 MRHNA, CDR2 SNTAGT. V gave up 6 bases and J gave up 7 bases, with 18 bases separating them. The CDR3 covers 14 residues. The CDR3 DNA is TGTGCCAGCAGATGGCCGCAGTTCGGGAGTGGCTACACCTTC. Amino acid sequence: CASRWPQFGSGYTF.

The chain employs TRBV15 and TRBJ2-6, with D hard to call. The CDR3 sequence is 14 residues long. V was clipped by 3 bases and J by 1 base, with 4 bases between them. The germline V gene encodes CDR1 LNHNV and CDR2 YYDKDF (reference sequence). The CDR3 DNA sequence: TGTGCCACCAGCAGGGAGTCTGGGGCCAACGTCCTGACTTTC. It codes for CATSRESGANVLTF.

The chain is built from TRBV4-2 and TRBJ1-3; D uncertain. CDR3 length: 16 amino acids. Germline-derived CDR1 and CDR2 are LGHNA and YNFKEQ. Trimming removed 0 bases from V and 0 bases from J, with 9 bases in between. Written as DNA, the CDR3 is TGTGCCAGCAGCCAAGACGCAGGTGCCTCTGGAAACACCATATATTTT. This encodes CASSQDAGASGNTIYF.

The chain links TRBV4-3 to TRBJ1-1, with a weak D call TRBD1 (6 bases). Germline CDR1 reads LGHNA; CDR2 reads YSLEER. This CDR3 region has 15 residues. Trimming removed 0 bases at V and 4 bases at J, with 12 bases between. The CDR3 loop reads CASSQEVNRATEAFF. The CDR3 region has the DNA TGCGCCAGCAGCCAAGAGGTGAACAGGGCCACTGAAGCTTTCTTT.

This clone showed up just once. The chain links TRBV7-9 to TRBJ2-7, with 13 bases matching TRBD2. Losses at the gene ends were 6 bases for V and 4 bases for J; bases not matched to a gene: 6. This CDR3 has 15 residues. Germline CDR1 is SEHNR and CDR2 is FQNEAQ (reference sequence). The CDR3 nucleotides are TGTGCCAGCAGTAGCCCGGGACTAGCGGGGTACGAGCAGTACTTC. Its protein product is CASSSPGLAGYEQYF. Full variable domain (remainder filled in from reference TRBV7-9 and TRBJ2-7): DTGVSQNPRHKITKRGQNVTFRCDPISEHNRLYWYRQTLGQGPEFLTYFQNEAQLEKSRLLSDRFSAERPKGSFSTLEIQRTEQGDSAMYLCASSSPGLAGYEQYFGPGTRLTVT.

This rearrangement joins TRBV5-1 to TRBJ1-1; 8 bases are a match to TRBD1. The CDR3 length is 16 residues. The V segment lost 1 base and the J segment 1 base; nucleotides outside the gene matches: 6. Germline CDR1 is SGHRS and CDR2 is YFSETQ. In nucleotides, the CDR3 is TGCGCCAGCAGCTTGCCCCCAGGACAGGGGAACACTGAAGCTTTCTTT. It codes for CASSLPPGQGNTEAFF.

The chain uses TRBV5-5 and TRBJ2-7, with a possible D match to TRBD1 (6 bases). The CDR3 has 13 amino acids. Looked up from germline, CDR1 is SGHKS and CDR2 is YYEKEE (reference sequence). The V and J ends lost 9 bases and 2 bases respectively, with 15 bases between them. The CDR3 reads CATAASGAYEQYF. In DNA, the CDR3 is TGTGCCACTGCAGCTTCAGGGGCCTACGAGCAGTACTTC.

This chain uses TRBV6-5 with TRBJ1-5; D not resolved. The germline V and J ends were trimmed by 6 bases and 9 bases, with 12 bases remaining between them. CDR1 MNHEY and CDR2 SVGAGI come from the germline V gene. The CDR3 extends over 12 amino acids. CDR3 sequence reads: CASRPLLGPQHF. In nucleotides, the CDR3 is TGTGCCAGCAGGCCTTTACTTGGGCCCCAGCATTTT.

The sample holds one count of this clone. J is TRBJ2-1 and V is TRBV4-2, with 9 positions matching TRBD1. Germline V gene data show CDR1 as LGHNA and CDR2 as YNFKEQ. The CDR3 contains 14 residues. V was pared by 1 base and J by 6 bases, with 1 base of the junction left unmatched. The CDR3 loop is CASSQGQGVNEQFF. CDR3 in DNA: TGTGCCAGCAGCCAAGGACAGGGGGTCAATGAGCAGTTCTTC.

The J gene is TRBJ2-1, the V gene TRBV2; TRBD2 matches at 9 bases. Germline assignment: CDR1 SNHLY and CDR2 FYNNEI. This CDR3 region has 15 residues. The ends lost 3 bases at V and 10 bases at J; junction bases unmatched: 10. The CDR3 spells CASSEAGGLGREQFF. The CDR3 DNA is TGTGCCAGCAGTGAGGCGGGGGGGCTAGGTAGGGAGCAGTTCTTC.

The V and J genes are TRBV5-6 and TRBJ1-1; TRBD1 might be the D (5 bases). Germline CDR1 and CDR2: SGHDT and YYEEEE. The CDR3 runs 14 residues. V dropped 0 bases and J dropped 10 bases, with 16 bases sitting between them. The CDR3 DNA sequence: TGTGCCAGCAGCTTGGGAGGAGCAGGGCGAATAGCTTTCTTT. Translated, it gives CASSLGGAGRIAFF.

CDR3 residues: CASSPSGRGETQYF. CDR3 coding DNA: TGTGCCAGCAGCCCCAGTGGACGGGGAGAGACCCAGTACTTC. This chain connects TRBV11-3 to TRBJ2-5; D may be TRBD2 (5 bases). The germline V gene has CDR1 SGHNT and CDR2 YENEEA. The germline V and J ends were trimmed by 5 bases and 4 bases, with 14 bases remaining between them. The CDR3 is 14 residues long.

The CDR3 DNA reads as TGTGCCAGCAGCGGCAGGACAGAGAACACTGAAGCTTTCTTT. Protein product: CASSGRTENTEAFF. This chain links TRBV7-2 with TRBJ1-1; the D gene is possibly TRBD1 (6 bases). V was shortened by 5 bases and J by 1 base, with 11 bases between the two germline ends. The length of the CDR3 is 14 residues. Germline CDR1 SGHTA, CDR2 FQGNSA.